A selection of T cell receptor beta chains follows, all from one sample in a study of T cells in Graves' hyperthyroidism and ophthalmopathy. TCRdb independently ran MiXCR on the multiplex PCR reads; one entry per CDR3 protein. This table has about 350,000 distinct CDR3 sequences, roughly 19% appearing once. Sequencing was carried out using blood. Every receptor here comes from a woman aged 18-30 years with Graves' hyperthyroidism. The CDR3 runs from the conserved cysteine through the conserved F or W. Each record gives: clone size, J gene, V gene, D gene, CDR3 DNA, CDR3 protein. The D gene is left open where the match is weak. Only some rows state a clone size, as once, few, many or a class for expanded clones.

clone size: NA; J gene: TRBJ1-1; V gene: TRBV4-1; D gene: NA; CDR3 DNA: TGCGCCAGCAGCCAATTGACGAACACTGAAGCTTTCTTT; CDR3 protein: CASSQLTNTEAFF
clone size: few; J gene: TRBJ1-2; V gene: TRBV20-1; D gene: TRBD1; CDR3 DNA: TGCAGTGCTGGGACAGGAGAGGGCTACACCTTC; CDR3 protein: CSAGTGEGYTF
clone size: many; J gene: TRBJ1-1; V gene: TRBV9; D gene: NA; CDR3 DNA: TGTGCCAGCAGCGTAGCTCCCCAGAACACTGAAGCTTTCTTT; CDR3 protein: CASSVAPQNTEAFF
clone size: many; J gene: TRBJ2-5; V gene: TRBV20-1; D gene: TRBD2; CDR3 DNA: TGCAGTGCTAGAGCCGCGGGGACTAGCGGGGGGCTCGAGACCCAGTACTTC; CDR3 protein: CSARAAGTSGGLETQYF
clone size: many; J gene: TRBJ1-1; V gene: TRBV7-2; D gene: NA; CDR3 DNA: TGTGCCAGCAGCTTATGGAATGAAGCTTTCTTT; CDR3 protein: CASSLWNEAFF
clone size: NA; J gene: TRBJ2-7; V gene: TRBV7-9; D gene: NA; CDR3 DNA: TGTGCCAGCAGCTTAGTAGGACTACCCTACGAGCAGTACTTC; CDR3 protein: CASSLVGLPYEQYF
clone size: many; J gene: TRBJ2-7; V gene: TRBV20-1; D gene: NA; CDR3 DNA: TGCAGTGCTAGACCCGGCACATGGGGCGAGCAGTACTTC; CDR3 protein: CSARPGTWGEQYF
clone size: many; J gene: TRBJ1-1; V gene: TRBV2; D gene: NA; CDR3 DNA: TGTGCCACCAACCGGAACCTCTTGAACACTGAAGCTTTCTTT; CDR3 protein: CATNRNLLNTEAFF
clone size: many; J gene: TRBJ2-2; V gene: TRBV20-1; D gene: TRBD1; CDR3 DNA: TGCAGTGCTAGAGATCGGGACAGGGGAGTCAACACCGGGGAGCTGTTTTTT; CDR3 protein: CSARDRDRGVNTGELFF
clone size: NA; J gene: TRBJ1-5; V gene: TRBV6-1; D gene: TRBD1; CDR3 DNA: TGTGCCAGCAGCACGGGACAGGGGGTGGGTCAGCCCCAGCATTTT; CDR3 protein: CASSTGQGVGQPQHF
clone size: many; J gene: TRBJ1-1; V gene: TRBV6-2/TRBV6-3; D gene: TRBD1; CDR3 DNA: TGTGCCAGCAGTCCCCCGACAGGGGGGAACACTGAAGCTTTCTTT; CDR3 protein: CASSPPTGGNTEAFF
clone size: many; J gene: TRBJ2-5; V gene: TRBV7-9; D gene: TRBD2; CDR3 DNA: TGTGCCAGCTCGACTAGCGCCCCAGGGACCCAGTACTTC; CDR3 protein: CASSTSAPGTQYF
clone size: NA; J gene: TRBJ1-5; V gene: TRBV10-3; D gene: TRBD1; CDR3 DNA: TGTGCCACCAGTGATTGGACCGGGACAGGGGGACAGCCCCAGCATTTT; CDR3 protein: CATSDWTGTGGQPQHF
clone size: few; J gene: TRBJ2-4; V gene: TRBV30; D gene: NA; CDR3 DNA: TGTGCCTGGAAGGGGGCGGGGGTATTCAAAAACATTCAGTACTTC; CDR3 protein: CAWKGAGVFKNIQYF
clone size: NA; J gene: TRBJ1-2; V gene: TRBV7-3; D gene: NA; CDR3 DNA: TGTGCCAGCAGCCCGAGCAATAGTGGCTATGGCTACACCTTC; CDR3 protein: CASSPSNSGYGYTF
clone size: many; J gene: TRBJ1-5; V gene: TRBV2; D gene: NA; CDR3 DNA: TGTGCCAGCAGTGAAAGAGGGACACAGAATCAGCCCCAGCATTTT; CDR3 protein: CASSERGTQNQPQHF